This T cell receptor (beta chain) emerged from a study of T cell responses to AZD1222 COVID-19 vaccine. General observations from the study: There were mostly white British donors and more females than males, and clonal diversity was possibly underestimated.

Notes on this clone: No antigen is known for it.

With V trimmed by 1 base and J by 9 bases, 11 bases remained unmatched. CDR1 and CDR2 from the germline V gene are MGHRA and YSYEKL. The CDR3 length is 16 residues. Sequencing used immunoSEQ multiplex PCR; TCRdb keeps in-frame clones, though not all of them. The data contain some 140,000 clones, roughly nine tenths of them singletons. The sequencing used peripheral blood, collected on day 0 of AZD1222 vaccination. This chain links TRBV4-1 with TRBJ2-1, with TRBD2 identical over 8 bases. The receptor comes from an adult in good health. The CDR3 bases are TGCGCCAGCAGCCAAGCTTGGAGAGCGGGAGTTCTTGAGCAGTTCTTC. Protein: CASSQAWRAGVLEQFF.